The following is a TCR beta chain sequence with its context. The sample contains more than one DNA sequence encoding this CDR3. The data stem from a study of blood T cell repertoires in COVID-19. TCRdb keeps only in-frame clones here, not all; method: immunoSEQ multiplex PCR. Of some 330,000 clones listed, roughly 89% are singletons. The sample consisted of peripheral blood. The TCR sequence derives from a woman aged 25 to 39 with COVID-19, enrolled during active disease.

For the CDR3, the DNA is TGTGCCACCAGCAGAGATATCACAGGTGGAAATTCACCCCTCCACTTT. Residues: CATSRDITGGNSPLHF. This chain connects TRBV15 to TRBJ1-6; maybe TRBD1 (5 bases). CDR1 and CDR2 from the germline V gene are LNHNV and YYDKDF (reference sequence). The CDR3 runs to 16 residues. The V end was cut by 0 bases, the J end by 7 bases, with 13 bases between.